The present T cell receptor (beta chain) was sequenced within a study of cytomegalovirus exposure and HLA in healthy donors listed by TCRdb under 2017. For context, the study as a whole: According to an earlier analysis of a few hundred of the donors, some 180 million T cells yielded 90 million to 130 million unique TCR beta sequences and 276 Gb of sequence data. An early release covering 550 to 650 HLA-typed donors comprised about 290 gigabases of sequencing data and 65 million to 100 million unique TCR sequences. Among the roughly 400 genotyped donors, approximately 82% belonged to the genetic ancestry cluster associated with self-reported Caucasian donors. The study aimed to test whether cataloging public T cell receptors could reveal signatures of past pathogen exposure. The T cell repertoires of 670 or so subjects were profiled by immunosequencing and related to cytomegalovirus serostatus. Along with the roughly 610-subject first cohort, a separate validation cohort of 120 different subjects was used. To predict cytomegalovirus infection status, the study brought together high-throughput TCR immunosequencing, statistical association of individual TCRs with disease status, and machine learning. To study patterns of TCR occurrence, a later analysis re-analyzed previously published TCR beta repertoires from under 750 donors and added high-resolution HLA genotyping. In the later analysis, no new phenotypic data were used to find candidate immune exposures; instead, reliance was placed on TCR beta sequences and their occurrence across donors. To decide whether each TCR beta V gene segment behaved as functional or pseudogenic, an earlier analysis of some 580 of the donors relied on high-throughput TCR beta sequencing. Donor age, sex, ethnicity and CMV serostatus were compiled together with the repertoire data. Genome-wide SNP genotypes for about three fifths of the roughly 670 donors were used in a later genetic analysis, which treated that subset as a discovery cohort. Every repertoire in the discovery cohort had been generated on one and the same sequencing platform. Class I and class II HLA loci were covered by the typing at four-digit resolution. The number of typed donors differed by locus: 629-630 for A, B, C, DRB1 and DQB1; 500 to 550 for DQA1; approximately 600 for DPA1; and roughly 470 for DPB1. Because of strong linkage in the cohort, roughly 5 DR-DQ haplotypes were treated as single units for association and clustering. On average, 235,054 unique TCR beta nucleotide sequences were sequenced per donor among a few hundred genotyped donors of the cohort, with roughly 20% of those sequences being non-productive.

Per the germline V gene, SGHAT is the CDR1 and FQNNGV is the CDR2. Trimming accounts for 4 bases at V and 7 bases at J, while the number of junction bases matched to no gene is 10. The CDR3, from cysteine to phenylalanine, totals 18 residues. Here the CDR3 DNA is all that survives: 54 bases in frame from base 1. Details on this clone: Its antigen specificity is not known.

The cohort was made up of approximately 670 healthy bone marrow donors. At the time of sampling, all cohort members were nominally healthy, though unrecorded immune exposures were likely present. The donor was CMV seronegative and was included in the group of a few hundred seronegative cohort members. A peripheral blood sample was collected from each donor, and TCR beta sequencing was performed on peripheral blood mononuclear cells. The Qiagen DNeasy Blood Extraction Kit was used to extract genomic DNA from the blood cell samples. Results and caveats for the whole study, not just this receptor: Only TCR beta chains were sequenced in this cohort, and the absence of alpha or paired-chain data limited detectable features. In both the original and validation cohorts, the classifier was reported to diagnose cytomegalovirus status with high specificity and sensitivity. Correlated functional status among segregating V segments might be attributable to linkage disequilibrium, but an unknown experimental factor could not be ruled out. Because the 87-base-pair reads could not distinguish some IMGT-functional V segments, including TRBV6-2 and TRBV6-3, those segments were excluded. HLA typing was unavailable for some donors at each locus, so association tests used only the typed subset. Over 15 rarely observed V segments, including chromosome 9 orphons, were excluded from the earlier analysis of a few hundred of the donors because counts were too low. In an earlier analysis of 500 to 650 of the donors, most TCR beta V segments appeared in productive rearrangements about 90% or about 30% of the time, broadly matching IMGT annotations. In a later analysis, TCR association rates were found to vary across HLA loci, with the most associated TCRs seen for DRB1 alleles and the fewest for HLA-C alleles. Specific HLA alleles were associated with some 15,000 TCR beta sequences at a false discovery rate of 0.05 in a later analysis. A further reported finding was that TCR beta sequences accurately predicted the HLA-A and HLA-B alleles for most subjects in the first cohort. A cluster of highly shared sequence variants was judged likely to be a technical artifact of the sequencing pipeline. Three of the identified cytomegalovirus-associated TCR beta chains were confirmed in vitro to be specific for cytomegalovirus antigens. Assigning TCR associations to individual alleles was difficult when HLA alleles, especially DR and DQ, strongly co-occurred. V-gene and J-gene trimming of TCR beta chains was associated with a missense DCLRE1C variant in a later genetic analysis, and the association was replicated in an independent cohort. The study gave a list of more than 150 TCR beta chains associated with cytomegalovirus. Compared with equally common non-associated chains, HLA-associated TCR beta chains in a later analysis were more clonally expanded and had lower generation probabilities. A later analysis found that most CMV-associated TCR beta chains appeared HLA-restricted, with HLA associations seemingly driven largely by CMV exposure. A later genetic analysis reported fewer N-insertions in productive TCRs among donors in an Asian-associated ancestry cluster than the roughly 620-donor mean. Across donors, most TCR sequences were observed very rarely, whereas some public TCRs were present in many individuals. The authors suggested that the approach could potentially be generalized to other disease states and immunological phenotypes. According to a later analysis, parvovirus B19, influenza, CMV and Epstein-Barr virus appeared linked to several top co-occurrence clusters. Immune exposure information for the cohort was limited to CMV serostatus. Roughly uniform sequencing depth across donors was assumed in presence/absence analyses, although this assumption may not hold.

Library preparation employed the immunoSEQ multiplex PCR assay. For the multiplex PCR, a mixture combining 60 forward primers for TCR Vbeta segments and 13 reverse primers for TCR Jbeta segments was used. Amplification of the CDR3 region of rearranged TCR beta genes was performed with a multiplex PCR assay on genomic DNA. The amplified TCR beta libraries were sequenced on the Illumina HiSeq System as 87-base-pair reads. The paper's processing steps were these. A later analysis tallied roughly 76 million unique TCR beta chains across the approximately 670 repertoires, and approximately 12 million of those chains were shared by two or more donors. A nearest-neighbor algorithm error-corrected the raw reads and collapsed the reads into unique sequences, merging closely related sequences to remove PCR and sequencing errors. Alignment of CDR3 sequences to IMGT reference sequences was used to assign V, D and J gene segments. For a sequence to be retained, a match of at least six nucleotides was required to both a V gene segment and a J gene segment. Rearrangements were called productive when the CDR3 lacked stop codons and stayed in frame with V and J; all others were non-productive. Following IMGT convention, CDR3 was defined as the stretch from the second conserved V-encoded cysteine up to the conserved J-encoded phenylalanine. The earlier analysis of 450 to 750 of the donors excluded any sequence lacking an unambiguous match to a single V gene segment. An earlier analysis of approximately 590 of the donors called V segments functional above 56.7% productive rearrangements and segregating when the between-donor standard deviation exceeded 5%. A statistical classification framework was built for diagnosing cytomegalovirus status from the catalog of TCR beta chain sequences. A later analysis assigned V and J genes by comparing TCR nucleotide sequences with IMGT/GENE-DB human TR gene sequences. The TCRdist pipeline was used in a later analysis to assign CDR3 sequences and most-parsimonious VDJ recombination scenarios. A later analysis defined each TCR beta chain by its CDR3 amino acid sequence plus V-gene family, and excluded reads lacking a unique V-gene family. To address suspected cross-contamination and a sequencing artifact, a later analysis removed roughly 640 highly shared, low-generation-probability nucleotide sequences. In a later analysis, a clonal expansion index for each public chain was calculated from normalized within-repertoire ranks of inferred template counts. In a later analysis, generation probabilities were computed with a VDJ recombination model fitted to out-of-frame rearrangements, and the resulting probabilities were checked against IGoR. In a later analysis, hypergeometric tests were used to score TCR-TCR, TCR-HLA and TCR-CMV co-occurrence, with a repertoire-size bias correction applied to TCR pairs. In a later analysis, false discovery rates were estimated by permuting HLA or CMV assignments 20 times. In a later analysis, co-occurring TCRs were grouped with DBSCAN, and TCRdist sequence similarity was added when clustering was performed within HLA-allele-positive subsets. Co-occurrence clustering excluded repertoires with fewer than 30,000 or more than 120,000 public chains, plus five with anomalous nucleotide sharing. Imported from immuneACCESS, the table was reduced by TCRdb to in-frame sequences with V and J called. These copies leave out some clones; in studies compared against another copy, an unresolved V gene accounts for under half, and the cause of the remainder is not known. V and J calls and clone size are those listed in that table; D and trimming were worked out from the DNA. This specimen's table enumerates about 130,000 clones. Of the sample, about 1.7% is held by the ten largest clones.

Sequenced material: PBMCs. This chain joins TRBV11-2 to TRBJ2-1; TRBD2 lines up with 16 middle nucleotides. The receptor was isolated from a man between 18 and 29 years old in good health and CMV-seronegative. In nucleotides, the sequence is TGTGCCAGCAGCTCCCGGGGACTAGCGGGAGGGCCGGGAAATGAGCAGTTCTTC. It specifies CASSSRGLAGGPGNEQFF.